A single T cell receptor beta chain is shown here with its context. Its target is unknown. This CDR3 region has 15 residues. The V gene's germline CDR1 is SGHNT and CDR2 YYREEE (reference sequence). The V end lost 4 bases, the J end lost 2 bases, and 13 bases lay between the germline ends. The data originate from a study of beta chain features in type 1 diabetes. Study-level information: The samples had 85 million to 130 million sorted cells examined in all.

Since all of the isolated RNA was reverse transcribed, expressed TCRB transcripts were what got sequenced. Some clones are missing from TCRdb's copy, which holds only in-frame ones; the method was immunoSEQ multiplex PCR. The data contain some 230,000 clones, roughly 9.6% of them singletons. Staining for CD45RO/CCR7/CD25/CD127/CD95/CD27 allowed sorting of CD4+ naive, central memory, regulatory and stem cell-like memory cells. Overall study results and limits: The study found moderately but significantly shorter TCRB CDR3s in all four CD4+ subsets of Type 1 diabetes patients.

The sequenced material came from naive CD4+ T cells from blood. The V and J genes are TRBV5-4 and TRBJ2-1; TRBD2 might be the D (5 bases). This sequence originates from a woman under 30 in good health. CDR3 nucleotides: TGTGCCAGCAGCCCGGATGCTAGCCCCTACAATGAGCAGTTCTTC. Its protein is CASSPDASPYNEQFF. The whole variable domain, remainder taken from reference TRBV5-4 and TRBJ2-1, is ETGVTQSPTHLIKTRGQQVTLRCSSQSGHNTVSWYQQALGQGPQFIFQYYREEENGRGNFPPRFSGLQFPNYSSELNVNALELDDSALYLCASSPDASPYNEQFFGPGTRLTVL.